The clone carrying this T cell receptor (beta chain) occurred a few times. The data stem from a study of blood T cells in healthy people across ages. Primed by a sample-barcoded 5' primer and a J-beta primer mix, a second PCR proceeded for roughly 6 to 12 cycles. TCRdb reprocessed the 5' RACE reads with MiXCR, giving one entry per CDR3 protein. Of some 1.1 million distinct CDR3 sequences in the sample, less than 45% were seen once. The CDR3 has 16 amino acids. The V end lost 2 bases, the J end lost 0 bases, and 11 bases lay between the germline ends. Germline CDR1 MGHDK, CDR2 SYGVNS. Sequencing was carried out using blood. The source of this sequence is a man aged 18 to 29 in good health. The chain employs TRBV25-1 and TRBJ1-5; D remains ambiguous. The DNA for the CDR3 is TGTGCCAGCAGTGAACTATCACGGAATAGCAATCAGCCCCAGCATTTT. It yields the protein CASSELSRNSNQPQHF.